Here is one T cell receptor beta chain with its context. As yet, its antigen is unknown. This record belongs to a study of blood T cell dynamics during melanoma immunotherapy. Overall study context: First-line therapy was either pembrolizumab or nivolumab with ipilimumab for metastatic melanoma.

General study findings and limits: The most clonal sorted CD8+ subset, immune-effector cells, was closest to cell-free DNA CDR3 sequences.

The junction had 7 bases not matched to a gene; V was cut back by 1 base and J by 2 bases. The germline V gene has CDR1 MNHEY and CDR2 SMNVEV (reference sequence). The CDR3 runs to 16 residues. Time point given: week 3, after first cycle of checkpoint inhibitor. Sampling occurred pretreatment (T0) and at week 3 (W3), after cycle one of checkpoint blockade. Clones were sequenced by immunoSEQ multiplex PCR, and TCRdb holds only the in-frame ones, with some missing. The table shows about 16,000 clones, with about 94% occurring only once. The gene calls are TRBV27 and TRBJ2-7; 8 bases align to TRBD2. The receptor was isolated from a human donor with melanoma. The sequencing here drew on effector memory CD8+ T cells from blood, taken from a patient treated with checkpoint blockade. The CDR3 reads CASSLLSGSGPYEQYF. In nucleotides, the CDR3 is TGTGCCAGCAGTTTATTGAGCGGGAGTGGGCCCTACGAGCAGTACTTC.